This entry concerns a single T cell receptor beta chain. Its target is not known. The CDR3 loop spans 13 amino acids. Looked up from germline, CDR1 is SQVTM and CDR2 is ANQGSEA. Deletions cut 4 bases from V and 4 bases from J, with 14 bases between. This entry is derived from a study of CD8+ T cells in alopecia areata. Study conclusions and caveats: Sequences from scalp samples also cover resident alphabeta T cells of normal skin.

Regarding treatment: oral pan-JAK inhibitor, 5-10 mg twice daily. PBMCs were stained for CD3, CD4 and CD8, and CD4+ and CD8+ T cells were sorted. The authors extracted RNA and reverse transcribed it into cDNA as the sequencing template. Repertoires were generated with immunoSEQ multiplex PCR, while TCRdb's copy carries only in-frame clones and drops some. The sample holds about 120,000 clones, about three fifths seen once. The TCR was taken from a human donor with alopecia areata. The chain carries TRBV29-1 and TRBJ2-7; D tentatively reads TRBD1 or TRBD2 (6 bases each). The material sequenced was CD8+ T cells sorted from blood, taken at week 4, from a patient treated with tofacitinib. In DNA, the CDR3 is TGCAGCGTTGTATGGGGGGCGACGTACGAGCAGTACTTC. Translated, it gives CSVVWGATYEQYF.